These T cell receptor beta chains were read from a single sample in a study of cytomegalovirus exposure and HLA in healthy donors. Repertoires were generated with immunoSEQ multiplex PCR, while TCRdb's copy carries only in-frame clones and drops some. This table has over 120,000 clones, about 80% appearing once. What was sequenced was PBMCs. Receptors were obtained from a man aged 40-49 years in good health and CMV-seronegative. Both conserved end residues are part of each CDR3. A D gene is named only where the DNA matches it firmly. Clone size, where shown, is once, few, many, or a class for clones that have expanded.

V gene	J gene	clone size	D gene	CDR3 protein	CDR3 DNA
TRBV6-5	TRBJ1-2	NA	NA	CASSYLTGTYYGYTF	TGTGCCAGCAGTTACCTAACCGGGACATACTATGGCTACACCTTC
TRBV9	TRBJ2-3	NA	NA	CASNTGESFTQYF	TGTGCCAGCAATACGGGGGAGTCTTTTACGCAGTATTTT
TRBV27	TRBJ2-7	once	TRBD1	CASSTTDRGSYEQYF	TGTGCCAGCAGTACCACCGACAGGGGATCCTACGAGCAGTACTTC
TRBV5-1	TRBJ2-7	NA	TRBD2	CASSDIAGAFYEQYF	TGCGCCAGCAGCGACATAGCGGGGGCCTTCTACGAGCAGTACTTC
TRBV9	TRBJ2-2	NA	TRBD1	CASSVEGTGFGLFF	TGTGCCAGCAGCGTAGAAGGGACAGGGTTCGGGCTGTTTTTT
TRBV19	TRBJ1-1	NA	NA	CASSKGQLNTEAFF	TGTGCCAGTAGTAAAGGACAGTTGAACACTGAAGCTTTCTTT
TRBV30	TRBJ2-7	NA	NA	CAWQGSSYEQYF	TGTGCCTGGCAGGGGTCCTCCTACGAGCAGTACTTC
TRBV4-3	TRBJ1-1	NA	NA	CASSQELSGGTEAFF	TGCGCCAGCAGCCAAGAGTTAAGCGGTGGCACTGAAGCTTTCTTT
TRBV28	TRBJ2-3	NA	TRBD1	CASSLPRGQGTQYF	TGTGCCAGCAGCCTCCCAAGGGGACAGGGTACGCAGTATTTT
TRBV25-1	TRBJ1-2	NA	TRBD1	CASRGVTGVNPYGYTF	TGTGCCAGCAGGGGAGTGACAGGGGTGAACCCCTATGGCTACACCTTC
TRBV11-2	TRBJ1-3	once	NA	CASSLKDTSSGNTIYF	TGTGCCAGCAGCTTAAAGGACACGAGCTCTGGAAACACCATATATTTT
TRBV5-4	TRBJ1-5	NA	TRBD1	CASSGQGGNQPQHF	TGTGCCAGCAGCGGACAGGGGGGCAATCAGCCCCAGCATTTT
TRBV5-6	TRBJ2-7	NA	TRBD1	CASSQTGGAANTREQYF	TGTGCCAGCAGCCAGACAGGGGGCGCCGCCAATACCCGCGAGCAGTACTTC
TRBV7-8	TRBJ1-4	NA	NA	CASRPGADRPNEKLFF	TGTGCCAGCAGACCGGGCGCCGACAGACCTAATGAAAAACTGTTTTTT
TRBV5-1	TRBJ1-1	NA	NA	CASSSGGEGPGAFF	TGCGCCAGCAGCTCCGGTGGGGAGGGCCCTGGCGCTTTCTTT
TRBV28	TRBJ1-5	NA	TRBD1	CASSPGQLFNQPQHF	TGTGCCAGCAGTCCGGGACAGCTCTTTAATCAGCCCCAGCATTTT
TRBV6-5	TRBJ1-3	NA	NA	CASSSSRGSGNTIYF	TGTGCCAGCAGTTCCTCCAGGGGTTCTGGAAACACCATATATTTT
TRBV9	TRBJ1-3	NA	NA	CARRGDDWYSGNTIYF	TGTGCCCGCCGGGGGGACGACTGGTACTCTGGAAACACCATATATTTT
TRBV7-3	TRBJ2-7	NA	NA	CASSLSGVEYEQYF	TGTGCCAGCAGCTTAAGCGGGGTAGAGTACGAGCAGTACTTC
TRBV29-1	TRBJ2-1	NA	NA	CSVEALNEQFF	TGCAGCGTTGAAGCCCTTAATGAGCAGTTCTTC
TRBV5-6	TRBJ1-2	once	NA	CASSLDSLYGYTF	TGTGCCAGCAGCTTGGACAGCCTCTATGGCTACACCTTC
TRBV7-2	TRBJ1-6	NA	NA	CASSLDWGPDSPLHF	TGTGCCAGCAGCTTAGATTGGGGGCCGGATTCACCCCTCCACTTT
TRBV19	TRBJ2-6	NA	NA	CASLGDSSGANVLTF	TGTGCCAGTTTAGGTGACAGCTCTGGGGCCAACGTCCTGACTTTC
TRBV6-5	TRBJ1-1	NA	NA	CASSYGHRGGTEAFF	TGTGCCAGCAGTTACGGGCACCGGGGGGGCACTGAAGCTTTCTTT
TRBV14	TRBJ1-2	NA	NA	CASSYRSYGYTF	TGTGCCAGCAGCTACCGGAGTTATGGCTACACCTTC
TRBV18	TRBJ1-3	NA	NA	CASSPQGSTGNTIYF	TGTGCCAGCTCACCTCAGGGTTCCACTGGAAACACCATATATTTT
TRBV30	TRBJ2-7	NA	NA	CAWRRRGPVGNEQYF	TGTGCCTGGAGACGTAGGGGTCCTGTGGGGAACGAGCAGTACTTC
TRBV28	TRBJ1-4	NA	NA	CASSTTNEKLFF	TGTGCCAGCAGTACAACAAATGAAAAACTGTTTTTT
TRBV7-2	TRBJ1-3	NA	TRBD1	CASSLIGGAGNTIYF	TGTGCCAGCAGCTTAATAGGGGGCGCTGGAAACACCATATATTTT
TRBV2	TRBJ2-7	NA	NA	CASSEGGWYEQYF	TGTGCCAGCAGTGAAGGCGGGTGGTACGAGCAGTACTTC
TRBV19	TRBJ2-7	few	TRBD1	CASSIRSTGGGSYEQYF	TGTGCCAGTAGTATCCGATCGACAGGGGGCGGCTCCTACGAGCAGTACTTC
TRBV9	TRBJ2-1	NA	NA	CASSTPGYNEQFF	TGTGCCAGCAGCACCCCGGGCTACAATGAGCAGTTCTTC
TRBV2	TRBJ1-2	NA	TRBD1	CASSLADRVGSYGYTF	TGTGCCAGCAGTCTTGCCGACAGGGTGGGTAGCTATGGCTACACCTTC